This T cell receptor (beta chain) is from a study of molecular identifiers for immune sequencing clone quantification. Study-wide points: Spiked Jurkat TCR RNA equal to one cell could reportedly be picked out among one million naive cells. Over 99% of CMV-specific effector molecules, but under 1% of naive ones, were in clones above 20 copies.

TCRdb reprocessed the PCR reads via MiXCR and lists one record per CDR3 protein. This table holds approximately 320,000 distinct CDR3 sequences, roughly 24% found once. Sorting captured naive CD8 T cells as CD8+CD4-CCR7+CD45RA+. CDR1 is SGHDT and CDR2 is YYEEEE in the germline V gene. The CDR3 has 14 residues. Remarks on this clonotype: As yet, its antigen is unknown. At one end the junction does not follow the germline gene, possibly because of a read error.

This sequence was found in a human donor in good health. Some libraries in this study had Jurkat cell RNA spiked in. Sequencing was done on a sample of naive CD8+ T cells from blood, with Jurkat cell RNA spiked in. The subset was: FACS-sorted CD8+CD4-CCR7+CD45RA+ naive T cells. The gene calls are TRBV5-6 and TRBJ2-7, with 7 bases lining up with TRBD1. The DNA of the CDR3 is TGTGCCAGCAGCCTCGGACAGGCCGCGGGCGAGCAGTGCTTC. It specifies CASSLGQAAGEQCF.